The 32 T cell receptor beta chains in this list originate from one sample, sequenced in a study of cytomegalovirus exposure and HLA in healthy donors. It was with 60 Vbeta and 13 Jbeta primers that the PCR ran. Only in-frame clones appear in the TCRdb table, and some are missing; sequencing was by immunoSEQ multiplex PCR. The sample totals about 130,000 clones. The sample was PBMCs. These receptors were obtained from a young man in good health and CMV-seronegative.

About this clone itself: Other DNA sequences in this sample translate to the same CDR3. The rearrangement joins TRBV18 to TRBJ1-1; tentative D call: TRBD1 (5 bases). With 2 bases removed from V and 0 bases from J, the gap between germline ends came to 7 bases. The CDR3 is 14 residues long. CDR1 KGHSH and CDR2 LQKENI come from the germline V gene. CDR3 in DNA: TGTGCCAGCTCACCATCGGGGGTGAACACTGAAGCTTTCTTT. Translated: CASSPSGVNTEAFF.

This sequence joins TRBV10-2 and TRBJ2-5; 7 bases map to TRBD1. Germline values: CDR1 WSHSY, CDR2 SAAADI. J lost 5 bases, V lost 6 bases, and 15 bases had no gene match. This CDR3 is built from 16 residues. The CDR3 loop is CASRTGQLVRGETQYF. CDR3 in DNA: TGCGCCAGCAGAACGGGACAGTTGGTCCGAGGGGAGACCCAGTACTTC.

J is TRBJ2-5 and V is TRBV21-1; the table calls TRBD1, which could not be checked here. TRBV21-1 represents a pseudogene. This CDR3 has 15 residues. CDR3 in amino acids: CASGHWGRSQETQYF. CDR3 DNA sequence: TGTGCCAGCGGCCATTGGGGCCGTAGTCAAGAGACCCAGTACTTC.

The rearrangement joins TRBV27 to TRBJ2-5; no reliable D call. CDR1 MNHEY and CDR2 SMNVEV come from the germline V gene (reference sequence). This CDR3 region has 14 residues. The V end was cut by 7 bases, the J end by 2 bases, with 14 bases between. The CDR3 coding sequence is TGTGCCAGCAAGCCCAGCGTCCAGCAAGAGACCCAGTACTTC. Translated: CASKPSVQQETQYF.

This rearrangement joins TRBV4-2 to TRBJ2-2, with a tentative D call TRBD2 (5 bases). The CDR3 has 16 residues. Deletions cut 0 bases from V and 1 base from J, with 9 bases between. The germline CDR1 and CDR2 sequences are LGHNA and YNFKEQ. Written as DNA, the CDR3 is TGTGCCAGCAGCCAAGACCGGGAAAGGAACACCGGGGAGCTGTTTTTT. Amino acids: CASSQDRERNTGELFF.

This sequence joins TRBV5-4 and TRBJ1-1; 7 bases align to TRBD1. The CDR3 length is 14 residues. V gave up 0 bases and J gave up 4 bases; unmatched junction bases: 3. The germline gives CDR1 SGHNT, CDR2 YYREEE (reference sequence). CDR3 nucleotides: TGTGCCAGCAGCTTGGGGCAGGGGGGCACTGAAGCTTTCTTT. As protein: CASSLGQGGTEAFF.

V gene TRBV5-5 combines with J gene TRBJ2-3; 7 nucleotides align to TRBD1. V gave up 0 bases and J gave up 4 bases; unmatched junction bases: 5. This CDR3 has 15 residues. Per the germline V gene, CDR1 is SGHKS and CDR2 is YYEKEE (reference sequence). CDR3 region: CASSLGQGLSDTQYF. Written as DNA, the CDR3 is TGTGCCAGCAGCTTGGGACAGGGTCTATCAGATACGCAGTATTTT.

The chain uses TRBV5-1 and TRBJ2-1; 11 bases map to TRBD2. V lost 2 bases to trimming and J lost 8 bases; unmatched junction nucleotides: 9. Germline V gene sequence: CDR1 SGHRS, CDR2 YFSETQ. This CDR3 has 16 amino acids. The CDR3 loop reads CASSFLAGGASDEQFF. The CDR3 DNA is TGCGCCAGCAGCTTCTTAGCGGGGGGGGCGTCGGATGAGCAGTTCTTC.

The chain couples TRBV27 to TRBJ1-5; D is uncertain. The CDR3 consists of 14 residues. Germline CDR1 is MNHEY and CDR2 is SMNVEV (reference sequence). V lost 3 bases to trimming and J lost 1 base, with 7 bases between them. The CDR3 reads CASSFRSSNQPQHF. CDR3 bases: TGTGCCAGCAGTTTCCGGAGCAGCAATCAGCCCCAGCATTTT.

The rearrangement joins TRBV7-2 to TRBJ2-1; 9 bases are shared with TRBD2. CDR3 length equals 15 residues. The junction had 9 bases not matched to a gene; V was cut back by 3 bases and J by 9 bases. From germline, CDR1 is SGHTA and CDR2 FQGNSA. The chain's CDR3 is CASSFAAGGHGEQFF. The CDR3 nucleotides are TGTGCCAGCAGCTTTGCAGCGGGGGGACACGGTGAGCAGTTCTTC. Drawing the rest from reference TRBV7-2 and TRBJ2-1, the complete variable domain is GAGVSQSPSNKVTEKGKDVELRCDPISGHTALYWYRQSLGQGLEFLIYFQGNSAPDKSGLPSDRFSAERTGGSVSTLTIQRTQQEDSAVYLCASSFAAGGHGEQFFGPGTRLTVL.

The chain is built from TRBV5-1 and TRBJ2-1, with D hard to call. Germline CDR1 is SGHRS and CDR2 is YFSETQ. This CDR3 comprises 14 residues. The germline V and J ends were trimmed by 0 bases and 7 bases, with 11 bases remaining between them. This chain's CDR3 is CASSLGLPINEQFF. In nucleotides, the CDR3 is TGCGCCAGCAGCTTGGGACTCCCCATTAATGAGCAGTTCTTC.

The chain employs TRBV18 and TRBJ1-1; 7 bases are shared with TRBD1. The J segment lost 1 base and the V segment lost 4 bases, leaving 9 bases of the junction unmatched. CDR1 is KGHSH, CDR2 LQKENI, per germline. The CDR3 loop spans 16 amino acids. CDR3 bases: TGTGCCAGCTCACGGACAGGAGGAGTTGGGAACACTGAAGCTTTCTTT. This translates into CASSRTGGVGNTEAFF.

The chain couples TRBV4-2 to TRBJ2-6; D possibly corresponds to TRBD2 (6 bases). Trimming shortened V by 0 bases and J by 0 bases, and 9 bases separated the two germline ends. Germline V gene lookup returns CDR1 LGHNA and CDR2 YNFKEQ. The CDR3 extends over 17 amino acids. The CDR3 DNA sequence: TGTGCCAGCAGCCAAGAAGATAGCGGCTCTGGGGCCAACGTCCTGACTTTC. Translating gives CASSQEDSGSGANVLTF.

The V and J genes are TRBV11-2 and TRBJ2-5, with TRBD2 identical over 8 bases. Germline CDR1 and CDR2: SGHAT and FQNNGV. The CDR3 is 16 residues long. Trimming removed 5 bases from V and 5 bases from J; junction bases left unmatched: 13. CDR3 sequence (DNA): TGTGCCAGCAGCCACAGCCCGTACGGCGGGAGGGAGACCCAGTACTTC. Translation gives CASSHSPYGGRETQYF. The full variable domain, with the rest looked up from reference TRBV11-2 and TRBJ2-5, is EAGVAQSPRYKIIEKRQSVAFWCNPISGHATLYWYQQILGQGPKLLIQFQNNGVVDDSQLPKDRFSAERLKGVDSTLKIQPAKLEDSAVYLCASSHSPYGGRETQYFGPGTRLLVL.

This sequence joins TRBV7-6 and TRBJ2-1; TRBD2 aligns across 8 bases. CDR3 length: 16 residues. V lost 4 bases and J lost 6; bases outside the gene matches: 11. CDR1 is SGHVS and CDR2 is FNYEAQ in the germline V gene. The CDR3 sequence is CASSSPGSGIINEQFF. CDR3 sequence (DNA): TGTGCCAGCAGCTCCCCGGGTAGCGGGATAATCAATGAGCAGTTCTTC.

The rearrangement links TRBV10-3 to TRBJ2-3; TRBD1 aligns across 11 bases. V gave up 8 bases and J gave up 4 bases; unmatched junction bases: 2. The CDR3 is 13 amino acids. Germline V CDR1 and CDR2: ENHRY, SYGVKD. The CDR3 here is CAIGGQGADTQYF. CDR3 nucleotides: TGTGCCATCGGGGGACAGGGGGCAGATACGCAGTATTTT.

The chain recombines TRBV5-6 with TRBJ2-7; D not resolved. V gave up 7 bases and J gave up 0 bases, with 5 bases separating them. Germline CDR1 SGHDT, CDR2 YYEEEE. The CDR3 has 11 residues. CDR3 in DNA: TGTGCCAGCGACAACTCCTACGAGCAGTACTTC. It is translated as CASDNSYEQYF.

The chain couples TRBV19 to TRBJ1-1; D unresolved. V lost 8 bases to trimming and J lost 11 bases, with 15 bases between them. The CDR3 covers 11 residues. The germline V gene encodes CDR1 LNHDA and CDR2 SQIVND (reference sequence). Here the CDR3 reads CASGQKMWAFF. CDR3 nucleotides: TGTGCCAGTGGCCAAAAGATGTGGGCTTTCTTT.

This chain uses TRBV5-6 with TRBJ1-4; D is ambiguous. The CDR3 consists of 16 residues. The V gene's germline CDR1 is SGHDT and CDR2 YYEEEE. V shed 4 bases and J shed 5 bases, with 18 bases lying between them. The CDR3, as DNA: TGTGCCAGCAGCCCGGCTCGGGTGTTCGGGAATGAAAAACTGTTTTTT. Translating gives CASSPARVFGNEKLFF.

The chain carries TRBV7-9 and TRBJ1-1; 9 nucleotides align to TRBD1. Germline V gene lookup returns CDR1 SEHNR and CDR2 FQNEAQ (reference sequence). The CDR3 loop spans 16 amino acids. V trimming: 10 bases; J trimming: 4 bases; junction bases outside the gene matches: 16. CDR3 sequence reads: CAIRTGTGSLATEAFF. The DNA for the CDR3 is TGTGCCATACGAACCGGGACAGGGTCCTTAGCCACTGAAGCTTTCTTT.

The chain carries TRBV6-5 and TRBJ1-2; D may be TRBD1 (5 bases). This CDR3 has 13 amino acids. Trimming removed 10 bases from V and 7 bases from J, with 19 bases in between. Germline values: CDR1 MNHEY, CDR2 SVGAGI. The CDR3 sequence is CATLIRALGGYTF. CDR3 in DNA: TGTGCCACCCTAATCAGGGCCCTCGGTGGCTACACCTTC.

The chain is built from TRBV28 and TRBJ1-5; tentative D call: TRBD1 (5 bases). CDR3 size: 16 residues. The germline V gene has CDR1 MDHEN and CDR2 SYDVKM. Trimming stripped 5 bases from V and 5 bases from J, with 19 bases between. The CDR3 spells CASSTYSGTYHQPQHF. In DNA, the CDR3 is TGTGCCAGCAGTACCTACTCCGGGACTTACCATCAGCCCCAGCATTTT.

V and J are TRBV30 and TRBJ2-1; D is undetermined. Looked up from germline, CDR1 is GTSNPN and CDR2 is SVGIG (reference sequence). The CDR3 covers 11 residues. Deletions cut 2 bases from V and 7 bases from J, with 6 bases between. The CDR3 protein is CAWSRRNEQFF. CDR3 bases: TGTGCCTGGAGTAGGAGAAATGAGCAGTTCTTC.

V gene TRBV2 combines with J gene TRBJ1-1, with 8 bases identical to TRBD1. Per germline, CDR1 SNHLY and CDR2 FYNNEI. This CDR3 region has 14 residues. J was trimmed by 5 bases and V by 3 bases; bases with no gene match: 5. For the CDR3, the DNA is TGTGCCAGCAGTGATACAGGGGGAGATACTGAAGCTTTCTTT. It codes for CASSDTGGDTEAFF.

The chain recombines TRBV5-6 with TRBJ1-5; TRBD1 aligns across 8 bases. Trimming took 0 bases from V and 2 from J; bases not matched to a gene: 7. The CDR3 extends over 17 amino acids. Looked up from germline, CDR1 is SGHDT and CDR2 is YYEEEE. This chain's CDR3 is CASSLGGQGYGNQPQHF. The CDR3 DNA is TGTGCCAGCAGCTTGGGTGGACAGGGATATGGCAATCAGCCCCAGCATTTT.

This sequence joins TRBV27 and TRBJ2-7, with D possibly being TRBD1 (6 bases). Germline V CDR1 and CDR2: MNHEY, SMNVEV (reference sequence). V shed 4 bases and J shed 5 bases, with 24 bases lying between them. The CDR3 extends over 17 amino acids. The CDR3 DNA sequence: TGTGCCAGCAGTTCCTCACCCCTTAACAGGGTTCGCAACGAGCAGTACTTC. Its translation: CASSSSPLNRVRNEQYF.

The V gene is TRBV19, the J gene TRBJ2-5; D perhaps matches TRBD2 (5 bases). V lost 7 bases and J lost 12, with 21 bases in between. The CDR3 runs 13 residues. CDR1 and CDR2 from the germline V gene are LNHDA and SQIVND (reference sequence). The CDR3 protein is CASTSSILGVKYF. The CDR3 nucleotides read TGTGCCAGTACCTCCTCGATCTTGGGAGTGAAGTACTTC.

This chain joins TRBV19 and TRBJ1-2, with no clear D. Trimming took 6 bases from V and 7 from J, leaving 21 bases between them. CDR3 length: 15 residues. Germline V gives CDR1 LNHDA, CDR2 SQIVND (reference sequence). The DNA of the CDR3 is TGTGCCAGTAGACCCCACCTCTGGTTGGGGAGTGGCTACACCTTC. Its protein product is CASRPHLWLGSGYTF. Combining the CDR3 with reference TRBV19 and TRBJ1-2 gives the whole variable domain DGGITQSPKYLFRKEGQNVTLSCEQNLNHDAMYWYRQDPGQGLRLIYYSQIVNDFQKGDIAEGYSVSREKKESFPLTVTSAQKNPTAFYLCASRPHLWLGSGYTFGSGTRLTVV.

This chain links TRBV29-1 with TRBJ2-5, with 8 bases matching TRBD2. This CDR3 region has 15 residues. In germline, CDR1 is SQVTM, CDR2 ANQGSEA. V shed 7 bases, J shed 4 bases, and the junction held 14 bases outside the gene matches. The CDR3 sequence: CSGKPRAGGGETQYF. The CDR3 DNA reads as TGCAGCGGGAAACCCCGGGCGGGGGGAGGAGAGACCCAGTACTTC.

This chain links TRBV6-1 with TRBJ2-3; no definite D call. CDR3 length: 14 residues. Per the germline V gene, CDR1 is MNHNS and CDR2 is SASEGT. The V end was cut by 7 bases, the J end by 5 bases, with 16 bases between. CDR3 region: CASIFAAVGDTQYF. The CDR3, as DNA: TGTGCCAGCATTTTCGCGGCGGTGGGAGATACGCAGTATTTT.

The CDR3 nucleotides read TGTGCCAGCAGTGATTTTTTTCGTTTGAGTCAGCCCCAGCATTTT. Translated: CASSDFFRLSQPQHF. This rearrangement joins TRBV6-1 to TRBJ1-5; unclear D gene. Deletions cut 3 bases from V and 6 bases from J, with 15 bases between. This CDR3 has 15 residues. Germline V gene data show CDR1 as MNHNS and CDR2 as SASEGT.

The chain is built from TRBV5-6 and TRBJ2-7; 13 nucleotides agree with TRBD2. Per germline, CDR1 SGHDT and CDR2 YYEEEE. V was clipped by 0 bases and J by 5 bases; unmatched bases: 11. CDR3 length: 18 amino acids. The CDR3, as DNA: TGTGCCAGCAGCTTGGGTCCCCCGACTAGCGGGAGGACCAACGAGCAGTACTTC. It specifies CASSLGPPTSGRTNEQYF.